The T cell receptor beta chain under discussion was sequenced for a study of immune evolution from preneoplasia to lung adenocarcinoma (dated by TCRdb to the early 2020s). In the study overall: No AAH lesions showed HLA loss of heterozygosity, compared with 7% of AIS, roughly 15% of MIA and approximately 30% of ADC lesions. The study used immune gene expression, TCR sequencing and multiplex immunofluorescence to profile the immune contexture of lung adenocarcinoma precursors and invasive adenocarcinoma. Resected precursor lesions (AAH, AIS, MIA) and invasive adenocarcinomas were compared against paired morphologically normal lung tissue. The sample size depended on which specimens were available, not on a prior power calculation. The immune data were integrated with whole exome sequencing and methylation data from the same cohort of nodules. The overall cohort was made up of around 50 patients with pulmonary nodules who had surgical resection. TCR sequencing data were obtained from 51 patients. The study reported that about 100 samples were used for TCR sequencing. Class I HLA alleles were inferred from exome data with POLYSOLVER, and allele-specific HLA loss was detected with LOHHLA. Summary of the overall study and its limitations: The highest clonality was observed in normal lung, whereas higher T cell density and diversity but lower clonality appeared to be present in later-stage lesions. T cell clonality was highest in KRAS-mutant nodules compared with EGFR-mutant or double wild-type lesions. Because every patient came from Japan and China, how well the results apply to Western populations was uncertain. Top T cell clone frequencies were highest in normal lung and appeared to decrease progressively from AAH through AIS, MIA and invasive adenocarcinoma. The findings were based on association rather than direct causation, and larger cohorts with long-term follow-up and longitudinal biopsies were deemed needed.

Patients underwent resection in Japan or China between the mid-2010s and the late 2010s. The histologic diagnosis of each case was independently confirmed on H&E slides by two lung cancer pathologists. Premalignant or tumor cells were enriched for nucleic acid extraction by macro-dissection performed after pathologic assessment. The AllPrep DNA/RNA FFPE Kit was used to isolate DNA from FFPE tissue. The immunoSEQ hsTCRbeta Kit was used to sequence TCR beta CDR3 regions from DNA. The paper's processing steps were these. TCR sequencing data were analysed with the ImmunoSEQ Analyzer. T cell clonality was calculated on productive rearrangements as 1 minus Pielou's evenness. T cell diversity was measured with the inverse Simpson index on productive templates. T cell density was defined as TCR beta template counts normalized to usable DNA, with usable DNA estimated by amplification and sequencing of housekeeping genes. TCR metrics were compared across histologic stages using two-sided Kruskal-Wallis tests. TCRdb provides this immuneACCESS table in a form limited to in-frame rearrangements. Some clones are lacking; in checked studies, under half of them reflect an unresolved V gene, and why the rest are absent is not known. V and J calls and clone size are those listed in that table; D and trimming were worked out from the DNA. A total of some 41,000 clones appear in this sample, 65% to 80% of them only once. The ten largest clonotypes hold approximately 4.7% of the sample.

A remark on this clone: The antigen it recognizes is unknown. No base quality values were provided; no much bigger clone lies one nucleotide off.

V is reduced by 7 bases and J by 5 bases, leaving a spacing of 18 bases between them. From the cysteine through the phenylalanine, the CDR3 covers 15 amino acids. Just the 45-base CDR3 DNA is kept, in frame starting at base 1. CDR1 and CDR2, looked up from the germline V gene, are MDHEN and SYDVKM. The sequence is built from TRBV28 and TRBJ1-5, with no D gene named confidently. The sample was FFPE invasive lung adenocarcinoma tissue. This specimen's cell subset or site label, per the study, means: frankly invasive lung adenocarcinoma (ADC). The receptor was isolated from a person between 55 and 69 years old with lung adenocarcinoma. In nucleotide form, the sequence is TGTGCCAGCAAGACCGGGGAGTTTCTCGATCAGCCCCAGCATTTT. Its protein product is CASKTGEFLDQPQHF.